This passage covers 10 T cell receptor beta chains from one sample sequenced in a study of cytomegalovirus exposure and HLA in healthy donors. The PCR was carried out with 60 Vbeta primers and 13 Jbeta primers. The protocol was immunoSEQ multiplex PCR, while the TCRdb copy is restricted to in-frame clones and leaves out a portion. The sample holds approximately 170,000 clones, 85% seen once. Input material: PBMCs. Receptors were obtained from a boy aged 2-15 years in good health and CMV-seronegative.

This chain's CDR3 is CASPGLAGVPYQETQYF. In DNA form, the CDR3 reads TGTGCCAGCCCCGGACTAGCGGGGGTACCGTACCAAGAGACCCAGTACTTC. The chain combines TRBV21-1 with TRBJ2-5; TRBD2, the table's D call, lacks a check against the DNA. TRBV21-1 is noted as a pseudogene. The CDR3 totals 17 residues.

In this sample, this clone turned up once. Other DNA sequences of this sample code for an identical CDR3. The chain carries TRBV5-4 and TRBJ1-1, with D maybe TRBD1 (6 bases). The CDR3 is made up of 14 amino acids. Germline CDR1 is SGHNT and CDR2 is YYREEE (reference sequence). V was pared by 0 bases and J by 5 bases, with 11 bases between. The chain's CDR3 is CASSLGGGGTEAFF. For the CDR3, the DNA is TGTGCCAGCAGCTTGGGCGGGGGCGGGACTGAAGCTTTCTTT.

The chain is built from TRBV6-5 and TRBJ2-1, with TRBD2 matching 9 bases. CDR1 is MNHEY, CDR2 SVGAGI, per germline. V was pared by 2 bases and J by 10 bases, with 6 bases of the junction left unmatched. The CDR3 runs 14 residues. The CDR3 region has the DNA TGTGCCAGCAGTTACGCGGGAGGGCCTAGGGAGCAGTTCTTC. Translating it yields CASSYAGGPREQFF.

V is TRBV11-2 and J is TRBJ1-6; 10 nucleotides line up with TRBD1. The CDR3 is 16 amino acids. Per germline, CDR1 SGHAT and CDR2 FQNNGV. The junction had 8 bases not matched to a gene; V was cut back by 5 bases and J by 7 bases. CDR3 coding DNA: TGTGCCAGCAGCCAACCGACAGGGGGCGGAAATTCACCCCTCCACTTT. As protein: CASSQPTGGGNSPLHF.

The CDR3 DNA reads as TGTGCCAGCAGCTTGGAGGGGGGGGGTGAGACCCAGTACTTC. Translating it yields CASSLEGGGETQYF. The chain combines TRBV5-4 with TRBJ2-5; D is perhaps TRBD2 (7 bases). Per the germline V gene, CDR1 is SGHNT and CDR2 is YYREEE (reference sequence). V dropped 0 bases and J dropped 5 bases, with 11 bases sitting between them. The CDR3 loop spans 14 amino acids.

The gene calls are TRBV6-6 and TRBJ1-1; D is ambiguous. Germline assignment: CDR1 MNHNY and CDR2 SVGAGI (reference sequence). V was cut by 2 bases and J by 7 bases, with 14 bases left in between. The length of the CDR3 is 14 residues. CDR3 bases: TGTGCCAGCAGTTACCCCTCCTTCGGCGGTGAAGCTTTCTTT. Translating gives CASSYPSFGGEAFF.

V and J are TRBV5-1 and TRBJ2-3; weak D call: TRBD2 (5 bases). V lost 7 bases and J 1 base, leaving 22 bases between the germline ends. The CDR3 has 17 residues. Germline-derived CDR1 and CDR2 are SGHRS and YFSETQ. This CDR3 reads CASRLLGAPAGTDTQYF. Here the CDR3 DNA reads TGCGCCAGCCGACTTCTGGGAGCTCCGGCTGGCACAGATACGCAGTATTTT.

This chain links TRBV10-2 with TRBJ2-1, with 10 bases lining up with TRBD2. CDR3 size: 15 residues. Per the germline V gene, CDR1 is WSHSY and CDR2 is SAAADI. J gave up 9 bases and V 2 bases, and 7 bases lay outside the gene matches. Written as DNA, the CDR3 is TGCGCCAGCAGTGAGCCAGCGGGGGGGGCCCCTGAGCAGTTCTTC. Protein product: CASSEPAGGAPEQFF.

The CDR3: CASSENLKLFF. CDR3 DNA: TGTGCCAGCAGTGAAAACTTAAAACTGTTTTTT. This chain links TRBV6-1 with TRBJ1-4; D not resolved. Germline lookup yields CDR1 MNHNS and CDR2 SASEGT. V lost 2 bases and J lost 10, with 5 bases in between. This CDR3 is built from 11 residues.

V is TRBV29-1 and J is TRBJ2-3; D remains ambiguous. This CDR3 region has 14 residues. Germline V gene sequence: CDR1 SQVTM, CDR2 ANQGSEA. V was pared by 1 base and J by 4 bases, with 12 bases between. The CDR3 DNA sequence: TGCAGCGTTGAAGGGGCCGCAGGCGCAGATACGCAGTATTTT. Encoded protein: CSVEGAAGADTQYF.